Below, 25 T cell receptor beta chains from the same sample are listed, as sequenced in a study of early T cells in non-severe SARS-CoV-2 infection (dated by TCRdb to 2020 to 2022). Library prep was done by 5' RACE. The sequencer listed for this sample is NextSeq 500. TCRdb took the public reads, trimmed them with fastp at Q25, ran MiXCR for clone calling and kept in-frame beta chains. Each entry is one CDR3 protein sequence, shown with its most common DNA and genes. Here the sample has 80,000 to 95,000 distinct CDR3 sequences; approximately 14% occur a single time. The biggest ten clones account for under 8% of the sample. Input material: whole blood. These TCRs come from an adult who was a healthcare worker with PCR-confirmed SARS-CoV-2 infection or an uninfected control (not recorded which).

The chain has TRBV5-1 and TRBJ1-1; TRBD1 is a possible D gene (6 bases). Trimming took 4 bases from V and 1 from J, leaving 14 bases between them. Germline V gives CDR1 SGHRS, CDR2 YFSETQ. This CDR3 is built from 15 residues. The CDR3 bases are TGCGCCAGCAGCCCGGGAGCAGGGGCGAACACTGAAGCTTTCTTT. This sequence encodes CASSPGAGANTEAFF.

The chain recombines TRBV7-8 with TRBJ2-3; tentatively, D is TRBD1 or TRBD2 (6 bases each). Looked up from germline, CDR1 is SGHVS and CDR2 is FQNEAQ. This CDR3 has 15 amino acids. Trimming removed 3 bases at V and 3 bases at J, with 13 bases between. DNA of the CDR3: TGTGCCAGCAGCTTCCGGGGGCTGACGACAGATACGCAGTATTTT. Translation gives CASSFRGLTTDTQYF.

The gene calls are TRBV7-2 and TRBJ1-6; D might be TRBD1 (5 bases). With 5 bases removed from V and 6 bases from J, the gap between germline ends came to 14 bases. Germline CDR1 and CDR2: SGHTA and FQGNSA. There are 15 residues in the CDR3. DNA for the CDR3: TGTGCCAGCAGCCTTGCGGGACCGCCTAATTCACCCCTCCACTTT. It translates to CASSLAGPPNSPLHF.

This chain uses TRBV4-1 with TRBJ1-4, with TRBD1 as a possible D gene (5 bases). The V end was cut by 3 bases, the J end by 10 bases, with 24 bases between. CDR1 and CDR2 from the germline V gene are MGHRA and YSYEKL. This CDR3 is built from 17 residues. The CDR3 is CASSHPPSRERVGKLFF. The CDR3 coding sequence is TGCGCCAGCAGCCACCCCCCGAGCAGGGAGAGGGTGGGAAAACTGTTTTTT.

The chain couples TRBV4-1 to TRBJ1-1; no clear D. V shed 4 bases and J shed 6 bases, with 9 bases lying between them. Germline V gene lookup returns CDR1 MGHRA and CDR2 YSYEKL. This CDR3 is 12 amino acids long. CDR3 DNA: TGCGCCAGCAGCCCCGAGGAGCCTGAAGCTTTCTTT. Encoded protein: CASSPEEPEAFF.

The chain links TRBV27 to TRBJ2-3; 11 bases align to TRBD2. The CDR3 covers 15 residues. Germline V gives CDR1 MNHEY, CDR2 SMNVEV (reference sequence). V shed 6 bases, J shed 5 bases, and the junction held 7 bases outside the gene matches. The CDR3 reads CASRISGGAVDTQYF. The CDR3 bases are TGTGCCAGCAGAATTAGCGGGGGGGCTGTAGATACGCAGTATTTT.

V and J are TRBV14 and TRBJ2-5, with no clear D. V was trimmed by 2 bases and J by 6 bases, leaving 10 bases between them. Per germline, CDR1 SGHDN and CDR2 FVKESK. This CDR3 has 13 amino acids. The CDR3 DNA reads TGTGCCAGCAGCCAAAGCATTAGAAAGACCCAGTACTTC. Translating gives CASSQSIRKTQYF.

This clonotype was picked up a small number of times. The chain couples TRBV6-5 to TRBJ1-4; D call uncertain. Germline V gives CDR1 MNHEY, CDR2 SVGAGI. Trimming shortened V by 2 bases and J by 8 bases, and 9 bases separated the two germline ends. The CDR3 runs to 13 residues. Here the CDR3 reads CASSYGPGEKLFF. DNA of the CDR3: TGTGCCAGCAGTTACGGGCCAGGAGAAAAACTGTTTTTT.

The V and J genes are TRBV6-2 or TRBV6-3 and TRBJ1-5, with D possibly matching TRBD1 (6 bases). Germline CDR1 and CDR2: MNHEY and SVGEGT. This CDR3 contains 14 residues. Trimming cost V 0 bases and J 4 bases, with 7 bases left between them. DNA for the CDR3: TGTGCCAGCAGTTACTCGAGGGGGAATCAGCCCCAGCATTTT. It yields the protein CASSYSRGNQPQHF.

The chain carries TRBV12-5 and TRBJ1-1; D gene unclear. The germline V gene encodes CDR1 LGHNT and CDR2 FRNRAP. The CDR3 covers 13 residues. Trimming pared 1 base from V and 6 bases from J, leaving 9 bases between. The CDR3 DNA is TGTGCTAGTGGTTTGGGGGTGACCGCTGAAGCTTTCTTT. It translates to CASGLGVTAEAFF.

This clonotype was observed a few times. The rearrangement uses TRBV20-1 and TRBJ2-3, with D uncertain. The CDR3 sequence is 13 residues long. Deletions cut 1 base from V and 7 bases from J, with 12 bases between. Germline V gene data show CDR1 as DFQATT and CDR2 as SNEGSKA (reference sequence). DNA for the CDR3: TGCAGTGCTAGAGGTCCCTTTTCAAATACGCAGTATTTT. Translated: CSARGPFSNTQYF.

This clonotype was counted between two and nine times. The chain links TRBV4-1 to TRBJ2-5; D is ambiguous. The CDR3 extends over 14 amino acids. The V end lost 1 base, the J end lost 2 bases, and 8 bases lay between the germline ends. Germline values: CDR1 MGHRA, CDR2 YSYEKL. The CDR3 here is CASSQVSRQETQYF. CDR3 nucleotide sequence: TGCGCCAGCAGCCAAGTATCTAGACAAGAGACCCAGTACTTC.

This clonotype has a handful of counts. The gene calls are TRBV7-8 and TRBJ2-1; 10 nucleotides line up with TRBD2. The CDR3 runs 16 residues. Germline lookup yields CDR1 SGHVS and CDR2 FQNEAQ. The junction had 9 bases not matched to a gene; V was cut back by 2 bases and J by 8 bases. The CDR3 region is CASSLNPGLASDEQFF. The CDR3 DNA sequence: TGTGCCAGCAGCTTAAACCCGGGACTAGCGTCCGATGAGCAGTTCTTC.

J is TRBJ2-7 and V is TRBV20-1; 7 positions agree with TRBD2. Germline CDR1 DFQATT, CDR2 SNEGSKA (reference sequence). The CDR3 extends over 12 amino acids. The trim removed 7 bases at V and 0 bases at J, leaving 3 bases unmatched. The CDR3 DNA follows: TGCAGTGGAGCGGGGACCTCCTACGAGCAGTACTTC. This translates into CSGAGTSYEQYF.

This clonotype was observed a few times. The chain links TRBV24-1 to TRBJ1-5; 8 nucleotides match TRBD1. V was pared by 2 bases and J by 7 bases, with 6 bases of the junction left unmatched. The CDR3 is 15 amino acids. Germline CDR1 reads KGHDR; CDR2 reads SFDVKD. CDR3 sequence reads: CATSDSRTGTQPQHF. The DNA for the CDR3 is TGTGCCACCAGTGATTCCAGGACAGGGACCCAGCCCCAGCATTTT.

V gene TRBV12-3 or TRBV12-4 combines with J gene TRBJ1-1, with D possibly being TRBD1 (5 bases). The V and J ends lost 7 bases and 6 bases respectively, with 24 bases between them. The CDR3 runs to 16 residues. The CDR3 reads CASNKLERPWDPEAFF. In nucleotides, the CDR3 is TGTGCCAGCAATAAGCTGGAGAGACCATGGGACCCTGAAGCTTTCTTT.

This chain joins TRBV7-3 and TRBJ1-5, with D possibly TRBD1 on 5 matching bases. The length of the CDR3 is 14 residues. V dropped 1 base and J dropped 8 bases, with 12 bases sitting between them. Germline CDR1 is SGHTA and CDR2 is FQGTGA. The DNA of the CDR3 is TGTGCCAGCAGCTTAAATCCAGGGACGGAGCCCCAGCATTTT. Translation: CASSLNPGTEPQHF.

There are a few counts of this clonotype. CDR3 nucleotides: TGTGCCAGCAGCAACTTCCCCAGGACAGGGGGGAACACCGGGGAGCTGTTTTTT. Protein sequence: CASSNFPRTGGNTGELFF. The chain uses TRBV2 and TRBJ2-2; 10 bases agree with TRBD1. The CDR3 length is 18 residues. With 6 bases clipped from V and 1 base from J, the junction kept 11 bases outside the gene matches. Germline-derived CDR1 and CDR2 are SNHLY and FYNNEI. Full variable domain (remainder filled in from reference TRBV2 and TRBJ2-2): EPEVTQTPSHQVTQMGQEVILRCVPISNHLYFYWYRQILGQKVEFLVSFYNNEISEKSEIFDDQFSVERPDGSNFTLKIRSTKLEDSAMYFCASSNFPRTGGNTGELFFGEGSRLTVL.

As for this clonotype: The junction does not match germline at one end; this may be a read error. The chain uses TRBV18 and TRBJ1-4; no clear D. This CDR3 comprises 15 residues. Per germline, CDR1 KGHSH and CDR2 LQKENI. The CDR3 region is CVSSPYPATNEKLFF. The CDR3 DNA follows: TGTGTCAGCTCACCTTACCCTGCAACTAATGAAAAACTGTTTTTT.

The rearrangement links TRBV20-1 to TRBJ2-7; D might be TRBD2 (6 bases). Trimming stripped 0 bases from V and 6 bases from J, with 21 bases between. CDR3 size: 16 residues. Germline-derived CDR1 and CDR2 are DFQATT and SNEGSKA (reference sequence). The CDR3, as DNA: TGCAGTGCTAGAGACAGGAGGGTAACTCGGTGGTTCGAGCAGTACTTC. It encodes CSARDRRVTRWFEQYF.

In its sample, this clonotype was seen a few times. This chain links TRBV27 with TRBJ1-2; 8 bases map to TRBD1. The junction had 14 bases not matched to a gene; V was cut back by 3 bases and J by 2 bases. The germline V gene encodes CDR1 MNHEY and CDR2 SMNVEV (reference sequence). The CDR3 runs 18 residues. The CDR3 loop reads CASSFRRGPTGANYGYTF. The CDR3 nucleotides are TGTGCCAGCAGTTTCCGACGGGGACCGACAGGGGCCAACTATGGCTACACCTTC.

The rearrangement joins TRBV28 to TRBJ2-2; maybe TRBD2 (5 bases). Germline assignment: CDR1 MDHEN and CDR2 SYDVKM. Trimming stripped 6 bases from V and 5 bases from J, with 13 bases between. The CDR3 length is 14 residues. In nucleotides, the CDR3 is TGTGCCAGCAGCTTCACGAGGGTAACCGGGGAGCTGTTTTTT. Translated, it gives CASSFTRVTGELFF.

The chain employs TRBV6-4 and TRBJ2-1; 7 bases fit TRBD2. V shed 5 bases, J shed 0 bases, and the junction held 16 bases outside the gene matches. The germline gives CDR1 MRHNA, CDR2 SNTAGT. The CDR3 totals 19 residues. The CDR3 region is CASSQLAGGRESSYNEQFF. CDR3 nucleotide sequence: TGTGCCAGCAGTCAATTAGCGGGTGGCAGGGAGAGCTCCTACAATGAGCAGTTCTTC.

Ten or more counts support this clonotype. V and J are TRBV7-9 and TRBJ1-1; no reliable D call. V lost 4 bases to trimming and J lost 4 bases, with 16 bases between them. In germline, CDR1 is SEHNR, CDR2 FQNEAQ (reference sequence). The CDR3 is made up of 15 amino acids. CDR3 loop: CASSSFWGSVTEAFF. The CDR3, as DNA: TGTGCCAGCAGCTCATTTTGGGGTTCGGTCACTGAAGCTTTCTTT.

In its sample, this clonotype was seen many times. CDR3 nucleotides: TGTGCCAGCAGTTTAGAGTATGGGGGGGCGACTGAAGCTTTCTTT. The encoded protein is CASSLEYGGATEAFF. The V and J genes are TRBV27 and TRBJ1-1; D possibly corresponds to TRBD1 (6 bases). The CDR3 extends over 15 amino acids. Trimming left V 2 bases short and J 5 bases short, with 15 bases between. CDR1 and CDR2 (germline): MNHEY, SMNVEV (reference sequence).